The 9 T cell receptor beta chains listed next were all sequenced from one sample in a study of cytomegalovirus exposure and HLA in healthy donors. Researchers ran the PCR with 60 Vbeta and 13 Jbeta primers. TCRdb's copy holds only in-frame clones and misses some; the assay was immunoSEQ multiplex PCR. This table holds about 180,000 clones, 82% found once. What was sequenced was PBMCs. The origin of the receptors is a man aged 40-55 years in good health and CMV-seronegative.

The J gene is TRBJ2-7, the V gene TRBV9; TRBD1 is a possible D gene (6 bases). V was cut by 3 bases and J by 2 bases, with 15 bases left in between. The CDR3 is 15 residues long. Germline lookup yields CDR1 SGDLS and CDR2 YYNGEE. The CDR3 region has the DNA TGTGCCAGCAGCGCCCCCGGGACACTCGCCTACGAGCAGTACTTC. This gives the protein CASSAPGTLAYEQYF.

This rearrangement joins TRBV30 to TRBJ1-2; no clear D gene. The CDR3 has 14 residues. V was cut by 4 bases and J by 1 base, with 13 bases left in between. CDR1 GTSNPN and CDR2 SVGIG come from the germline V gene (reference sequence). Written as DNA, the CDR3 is TGTGCCTGGATCAGGATGAGGGATAACTATGGCTACACCTTC. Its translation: CAWIRMRDNYGYTF.

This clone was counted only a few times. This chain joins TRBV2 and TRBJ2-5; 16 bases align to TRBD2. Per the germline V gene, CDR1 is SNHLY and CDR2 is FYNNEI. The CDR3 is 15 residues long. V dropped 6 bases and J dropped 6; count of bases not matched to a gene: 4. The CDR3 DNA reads TGTGCCAGCAGGGGGACTAGCGGGGGGGTGAAGACCCAGTACTTC. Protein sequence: CASRGTSGGVKTQYF.

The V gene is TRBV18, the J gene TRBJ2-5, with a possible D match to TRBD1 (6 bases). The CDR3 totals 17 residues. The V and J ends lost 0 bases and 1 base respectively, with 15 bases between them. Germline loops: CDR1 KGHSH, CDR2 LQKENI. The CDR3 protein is CASSPPRDEDSQETQYF. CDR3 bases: TGTGCCAGCTCACCACCCAGGGATGAGGACAGCCAAGAGACCCAGTACTTC.

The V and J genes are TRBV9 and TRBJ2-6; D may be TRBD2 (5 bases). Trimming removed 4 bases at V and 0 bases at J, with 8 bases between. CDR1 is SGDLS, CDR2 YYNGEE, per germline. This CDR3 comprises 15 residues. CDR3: CASSPRGSGANVLTF. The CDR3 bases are TGTGCCAGCAGCCCCCGGGGCTCTGGGGCCAACGTCCTGACTTTC.

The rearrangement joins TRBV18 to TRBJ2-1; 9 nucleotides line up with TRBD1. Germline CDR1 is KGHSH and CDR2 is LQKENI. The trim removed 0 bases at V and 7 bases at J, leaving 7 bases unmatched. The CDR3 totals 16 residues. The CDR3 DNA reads TGTGCCAGCTCACCACCGGGACAGGGACTGGGGAATGAGCAGTTCTTC. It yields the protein CASSPPGQGLGNEQFF.

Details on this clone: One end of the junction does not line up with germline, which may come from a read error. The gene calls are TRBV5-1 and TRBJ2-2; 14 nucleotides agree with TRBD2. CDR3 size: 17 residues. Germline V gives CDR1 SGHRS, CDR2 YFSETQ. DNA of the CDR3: TGTGCCAGCAGCCACGGACTAGCGGGAGGCCTAATCGGGGAGCTGTTTTTT. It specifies CASSHGLAGGLIGELFF.

The CDR3 sequence is CASSPTSGSHEQYF. The CDR3 nucleotides are TGTGCCAGCAGCCCGACTAGTGGATCCCACGAGCAGTACTTC. This chain joins TRBV2 and TRBJ2-7; weak D call: TRBD2 (6 bases). This CDR3 has 14 residues. Germline V gives CDR1 SNHLY, CDR2 FYNNEI. The germline V and J ends were trimmed by 6 bases and 5 bases, with 17 bases remaining between them.

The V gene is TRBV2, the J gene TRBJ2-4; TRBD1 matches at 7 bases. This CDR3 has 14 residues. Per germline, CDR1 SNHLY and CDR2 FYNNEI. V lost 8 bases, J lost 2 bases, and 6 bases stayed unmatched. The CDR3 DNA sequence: TGTGCCAGCGGTAAACAGGGGACCAAAAACATTCAGTACTTC. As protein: CASGKQGTKNIQYF. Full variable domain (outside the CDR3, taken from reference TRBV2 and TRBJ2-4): EPEVTQTPSHQVTQMGQEVILRCVPISNHLYFYWYRQILGQKVEFLVSFYNNEISEKSEIFDDQFSVERPDGSNFTLKIRSTKLEDSAMYFCASGKQGTKNIQYFGAGTRLSVL.